The 7 T cell receptor beta chains below were found in one sample sequenced in a study of cytomegalovirus exposure and HLA in healthy donors. This PCR relied on a set of 60 Vbeta primers and 13 Jbeta primers. TCRdb's table, derived via immunoSEQ multiplex PCR, lists solely in-frame clones and lacks some. In the table there are a few hundred thousand clones, over 70% of which are singletons. The specimen was PBMCs. These receptors were obtained from a girl aged 2 to 9 in good health and CMV-seronegative.

The chain links TRBV2 to TRBJ2-7, with D possibly being TRBD1 (6 bases). V lost 6 bases, J lost 3 bases, and 12 bases lay in between. Germline V gene data show CDR1 as SNHLY and CDR2 as FYNNEI. There are 13 residues in the CDR3. CDR3 nucleotide sequence: TGTGCCAGCAGCCTTGGACAGTTCTACGAGCAGTACTTC. Amino acid sequence: CASSLGQFYEQYF.

This chain connects TRBV9 to TRBJ1-2; 10 bases line up with TRBD1. This CDR3 spans 15 amino acids. From germline, CDR1 is SGDLS and CDR2 YYNGEE. V was clipped by 3 bases and J by 5 bases; unmatched bases: 7. The CDR3 here is CASSERTGGGYGYTF. CDR3 nucleotides: TGTGCCAGCAGCGAGCGGACAGGGGGGGGTTATGGCTACACCTTC. Together with reference TRBV9 and TRBJ1-2, the CDR3 gives the full variable domain: DSGVTQTPKHLITATGQRVTLRCSPRSGDLSVYWYQQSLDQGLQFLIQYYNGEERAKGNILERFSAQQFPDLHSELNLSSLELGDSALYFCASSERTGGGYGYTFGSGTRLTVV.

V and J are TRBV5-1 and TRBJ2-3; 7 bases map to TRBD2. The CDR3 length is 16 residues. V shed 4 bases and J 4 bases; nucleotides not matched to a gene: 12. CDR1 is SGHRS and CDR2 is YFSETQ in the germline V gene. CDR3 DNA: TGCGCCAGCAGCGTACCCAGACTAGCTGGTTCAGATACGCAGTATTTT. It yields the protein CASSVPRLAGSDTQYF.

The chain is built from TRBV30 and TRBJ1-1, with TRBD1 matching 9 bases. The CDR3 totals 15 residues. Germline V gene data show CDR1 as GTSNPN and CDR2 as SVGIG (reference sequence). With V trimmed by 2 bases and J by 5 bases, 9 bases remained unmatched. The CDR3 DNA follows: TGTGCCTGGAGTTTCCCGGACAGGGGAGATACTGAAGCTTTCTTT. This translates into CAWSFPDRGDTEAFF. Full variable domain (remainder filled in from reference TRBV30 and TRBJ1-1): SQTIHQWPATLVQPVGSPLSLECTVEGTSNPNLYWYRQAAGRGLQLLFYSVGIGQISSEVPQNLSASRPQDRQFILSSKKLLLSDSGFYLCAWSFPDRGDTEAFFGQGTRLTVV.

The V call is TRBV10-3, the J call TRBJ2-1; 10 bases match TRBD2. With V trimmed by 7 bases and J by 0 bases, 3 bases remained unmatched. The germline V gene encodes CDR1 ENHRY and CDR2 SYGVKD. This CDR3 is built from 15 residues. CDR3 region: CAIIASGGSYNEQFF. DNA of the CDR3: TGTGCCATCATCGCTAGCGGGGGCTCCTACAATGAGCAGTTCTTC.

This sequence joins TRBV7-3 and TRBJ1-6; no clear D. The germline V gene has CDR1 SGHTA and CDR2 FQGTGA. Between the trimmed V and J ends, which lost 8 bases and 13 bases, there was a span of 18 bases. This CDR3 region has 13 residues. CDR3 DNA sequence: TGTGCCAGCGCAAGTCTGGGAGGCAGGCCCCTCCACTTT. It is translated as CASASLGGRPLHF.

The gene calls are TRBV18 and TRBJ2-1, with 10 bases matching TRBD1. Germline loops: CDR1 KGHSH, CDR2 LQKENI. V shed 2 bases, J shed 7 bases, and the junction held 8 bases outside the gene matches. The length of the CDR3 is 16 residues. The CDR3 loop reads CASSPTGTGERNEQFF. The CDR3 region has the DNA TGTGCCAGCTCACCAACCGGGACAGGGGAGAGGAATGAGCAGTTCTTC.